This T cell receptor (beta chain) was retrieved from a study of T cell responses to AZD1222 COVID-19 vaccine (dated by TCRdb to the early 2020s). The study in broad terms: AZD1222 recipients with second doses at about 4 weeks or about 12 weeks were pooled, because spike-specific TCR depth and breadth did not differ between schedules. A total of about 230 trial participants underwent TCR sequencing, of whom 200 to 220 received two doses of AZD1222 and some 25 received two doses of the MenACWY control vaccine. Enrollment into the trials was organized by age into subgroups of 18-55, 56-69 and 70-plus years, and those subgroups contained about 160, 30 and 59 TCR-sequenced participants, respectively. General findings and caveats noted by the study authors: After two AZD1222 doses, spike-specific TCR breadth and depth were significantly higher than at day 0 and than in MenACWY recipients. Conclusions about previously exposed vaccinees were limited because only five to seven AZD1222 recipients were SARS-CoV-2 seropositive at baseline. Reportedly, almost half of the unique spike-specific TCRs recognized epitopes lying outside the regions that are mutated in the B.1.351 and B.1.1.7 variants. CD4 TCRs associated with the vaccine covered the entire spike protein, and the dominant responses were in regions 160-218 and 743-854. Because no samples from the day 14 peak response were available, repertoires could be characterized only after the peak T cell response. Participants were mostly white British, with more females than males. The authors suggested clonal diversity may have been underestimated. The 56-69-year group was small, and its depth increase did not reach significance, likely because of low power.

Explained via the paper, the time point label denotes: baseline before first vaccination. Vaccinee samples came from UK trials COV001 and COV002, including a single-blind randomized controlled phase 2/3 trial of AZD1222 (ChAdOx1 nCoV-19) in healthy adults. Trial participant PBMC samples were collected at day 0 and day 28 after the second dose for TCRbeta chain sequencing. Via the germline V gene, CDR1 is SGDLS and CDR2 YYNGEE. Trimming leaves V shorter by 4 bases and J shorter by 7 bases, with the junction holding 7 bases beyond the gene matches. The CDR3 runs 14 residues from the cysteine to the phenylalanine. The sequence is cut down to CDR3 DNA, 42 bases in frame from base 1. The CDR3 regions of human TCRbeta chains were analyzed by immunosequencing. Processing in the source paper ran as follows. TCRs in the repertoires were compared against a reference library of SARS-CoV-2-specific TCRs that had been generated with the MIRA antigen-specificity platform. Breadth was defined as the fraction of unique TCRs that were SARS-CoV-2-associated, and depth was defined as the fraction of total T cells that were SARS-CoV-2-associated. Using the MIRA data, each spike-specific TCR was assigned both to the spike region to which the TCR was reactive and to a CD4 or CD8 class. Log10-transformed breadth and depth values were compared by one-way ANOVA with Sidak's multiple comparisons tests. TCRdb provides this immuneACCESS table in a form limited to in-frame rearrangements. Some clones are lacking; in checked studies, under half of them reflect an unresolved V gene, and why the rest are absent is not known. V and J calls and clone size follow that table, whereas D and trimming were derived from the DNA. The sample records more than 85,000 clones, almost 85% of which are singletons. Together, the top ten hold about a sixth of the sample.

Concerning this clone itself: No antigen is known for it. Per-nucleotide qualities are absent, and no much larger clonotype sits a single base away.

The sequence was collected from an adult in good health. The rearrangement combines TRBV9 with TRBJ2-1, and 8 junctional nucleotides match TRBD1. Sequenced material: peripheral blood, taken on day 0 of AZD1222 vaccination. This receptor carries the CDR3 CASSTRQGNNEQFF. The DNA is as follows: TGTGCCAGCAGCACCCGACAGGGGAATAATGAGCAGTTCTTC.